The 28 T cell receptor beta chains in this list originate from one sample, sequenced in a study of blood T cell repertoires in COVID-19 (dated by TCRdb to 2019 to 2021). Libraries were made using the immunoSEQ multiplex PCR assay. TCRdb took over this immuneACCESS table, retaining in-frame rearrangements with V and J assigned. Such tables are incomplete; in checked studies, under half of the missing clones stem from an unresolved V gene, and the remainder is unexplained. The sample table shows 200,000 to 300,000 clones, and approximately 86% are seen once. The top ten clones comprise over 7.5% of the sample. Sequenced input: peripheral blood. These receptors were obtained from a man in his forties who had recovered from COVID-19.

The gene calls are TRBV7-7 and TRBJ2-1, with 10 bases identical to TRBD2. Germline V gene sequence: CDR1 SSHAT, CDR2 FNYEAQ (reference sequence). This CDR3 spans 15 amino acids. With V trimmed by 2 bases and J by 7 bases, 5 bases remained unmatched. The CDR3 loop is CASSLLPSGGNEQFF. The CDR3, as DNA: TGTGCCAGCAGCTTATTGCCTAGCGGGGGTAATGAGCAGTTCTTC.

This chain connects TRBV19 to TRBJ2-1, with D possibly TRBD1 on 5 matching bases. Germline assignment: CDR1 LNHDA and CDR2 SQIVND (reference sequence). The CDR3 spans 16 residues. V lost 7 bases and J lost 0, with 16 bases in between. The CDR3 region is CASTKSPDSSYNEQFF. The CDR3 coding sequence is TGTGCCAGTACGAAATCCCCTGACAGCTCCTACAATGAGCAGTTCTTC.

This clone was seen a handful of times. The chain links TRBV19 to TRBJ2-7; 7 bases are shared with TRBD2. Per the germline V gene, CDR1 is LNHDA and CDR2 is SQIVND (reference sequence). The trim removed 6 bases at V and 2 bases at J, leaving 1 base unmatched. This CDR3 comprises 12 residues. The chain's CDR3 is CASSGRPYEQYF. The CDR3 nucleotides are TGTGCCAGTAGCGGGAGGCCCTACGAGCAGTACTTC.

The genes are TRBV7-2 and TRBJ1-5; unclear D gene. CDR1 SGHTA and CDR2 FQGNSA come from the germline V gene. The CDR3 length is 15 residues. V lost 3 bases and J 0 bases, leaving 9 bases between the germline ends. CDR3 sequence (DNA): TGTGCCAGCAGCTTCGGAGACGCTAGCAATCAGCCCCAGCATTTT. Its translation is CASSFGDASNQPQHF. The full variable domain, completed using reference TRBV7-2 and TRBJ1-5, is GAGVSQSPSNKVTEKGKDVELRCDPISGHTALYWYRQSLGQGLEFLIYFQGNSAPDKSGLPSDRFSAERTGGSVSTLTIQRTQQEDSAVYLCASSFGDASNQPQHFGDGTRLSIL.

The chain uses TRBV9 and TRBJ2-7, with D possibly matching TRBD1 (5 bases). Germline V gene lookup returns CDR1 SGDLS and CDR2 YYNGEE. The CDR3 sequence is 14 residues long. V dropped 0 bases and J dropped 4 bases, with 11 bases sitting between them. The CDR3 nucleotides read TGTGCCAGCAGCGTAGGGGGCGTACTTTACGAGCAGTACTTC. Translated, it gives CASSVGGVLYEQYF.

In its sample, this clone was seen once. The chain carries TRBV5-1 and TRBJ2-3; D may be TRBD2 (7 bases). There are 15 residues in the CDR3. Germline lookup yields CDR1 SGHRS and CDR2 YFSETQ. The V gene lost 2 bases and the J gene lost 2 bases, with 12 bases spanning the gap. The CDR3 DNA reads TGCGCCAGCAGCTTCCGGGGGGCCAACACAGATACGCAGTATTTT. The encoded protein is CASSFRGANTDTQYF. Looking up the rest from reference TRBV5-1 and TRBJ2-3 gives the full variable domain: KAGVTQTPRYLIKTRGQQVTLSCSPISGHRSVSWYQQTPGQGLQFLFEYFSETQRNKGNFPGRFSGRQFSNSRSEMNVSTLELGDSALYLCASSFRGANTDTQYFGPGTRLTVL.

The chain uses TRBV10-3 and TRBJ2-2; 8 bases line up with TRBD1. The germline V gene has CDR1 ENHRY and CDR2 SYGVKD. Unmatched junction bases numbered 6, after V lost 7 bases and J lost 2 bases. The CDR3 is 15 residues long. The CDR3 DNA reads as TGTGCCATCAATTCGACAGGGGCAAACACCGGGGAGCTGTTTTTT. The encoded protein is CAINSTGANTGELFF.

The J gene is TRBJ2-7, the V gene TRBV7-9; 7 nucleotides line up with TRBD2. The CDR3 is made up of 14 amino acids. Germline CDR1 and CDR2: SEHNR and FQNEAQ (reference sequence). Trimming took 5 bases from V and 2 from J; bases not matched to a gene: 6. The CDR3 bases are TGTGCCAGCAGCCACGGGGGGAGGCCCTACGAGCAGTACTTC. This codes for CASSHGGRPYEQYF.

In its sample, this clone was seen once. The V gene is TRBV10-3, the J gene TRBJ2-7; 7 nucleotides agree with TRBD1. Germline loops: CDR1 ENHRY, CDR2 SYGVKD. After removal of 5 bases from V and 1 base from J, the junction contained 8 bases not matched to a gene. The CDR3 is 15 amino acids. The CDR3 DNA sequence: TGTGCCATCAGTCACGACAGGGCCACGTCCTACGAGCAGTACTTC. Protein sequence: CAISHDRATSYEQYF.

V and J are TRBV7-9 and TRBJ1-5, with D perhaps matching TRBD1 (5 bases). The CDR3 covers 17 residues. V dropped 3 bases and J dropped 5 bases, with 20 bases sitting between them. CDR1 and CDR2 from the germline V gene are SEHNR and FQNEAQ (reference sequence). The CDR3 loop reads CASSFNWGGTSDQPQHF. CDR3 sequence (DNA): TGTGCCAGCAGCTTCAATTGGGGAGGGACCAGCGATCAGCCCCAGCATTTT.

The rearrangement joins TRBV6-5 to TRBJ1-2; D is uncertain. Germline loops: CDR1 MNHEY, CDR2 SVGAGI. CDR3 length equals 13 residues. V dropped 5 bases and J dropped 1 base, with 8 bases sitting between them. CDR3 in amino acids: CASSPTVNYGYTF. CDR3 in DNA: TGTGCCAGCAGTCCTACAGTTAACTATGGCTACACCTTC.

This rearrangement joins TRBV7-2 to TRBJ2-1; D uncertain. The V and J ends lost 3 bases and 0 bases respectively, with 9 bases between them. The CDR3 spans 15 residues. Germline V gene lookup returns CDR1 SGHTA and CDR2 FQGNSA. This chain's CDR3 is CASSFRGSSYNEQFF. For the CDR3, the DNA is TGTGCCAGCAGCTTTCGTGGTAGCTCCTACAATGAGCAGTTCTTC.

The chain employs TRBV2 and TRBJ1-4; 7 bases map to TRBD1. This CDR3 is built from 16 residues. Germline CDR1 is SNHLY and CDR2 is FYNNEI. The trim removed 7 bases at V and 1 base at J, leaving 9 bases unmatched. The CDR3 is CASIGSQGETNEKLFF. CDR3 bases: TGTGCCAGCATAGGGTCCCAGGGGGAAACTAATGAAAAACTGTTTTTT.

The V and J genes are TRBV4-1 and TRBJ2-7; 9 nucleotides align to TRBD2. Losses at the gene ends were 1 base for V and 2 bases for J; bases not matched to a gene: 9. Germline assignment: CDR1 MGHRA and CDR2 YSYEKL. This CDR3 is 17 amino acids long. The chain's CDR3 is CASSQGRGGSKAYEQYF. CDR3 sequence (DNA): TGCGCCAGCAGCCAAGGGCGGGGGGGGTCTAAAGCCTACGAGCAGTACTTC.

V is TRBV30 and J is TRBJ1-1, with TRBD1 as a possible D gene (5 bases). The CDR3 sequence is 10 residues long. Deletions cut 8 bases from V and 9 bases from J, with 13 bases between. Germline V gives CDR1 GTSNPN, CDR2 SVGIG (reference sequence). Here the CDR3 reads CALGGGKAFF. CDR3 nucleotide sequence: TGTGCCCTCGGGGGGGGGAAAGCTTTCTTT. The full variable domain, its missing parts supplied by reference TRBV30 and TRBJ1-1, is SQTIHQWPATLVQPVGSPLSLECTVEGTSNPNLYWYRQAAGRGLQLLFYSVGIGQISSEVPQNLSASRPQDRQFILSSKKLLLSDSGFYLCALGGGKAFFGQGTRLTVV.

The V and J genes are TRBV7-9 and TRBJ1-3; TRBD1 agrees at 9 bases. V was pared by 5 bases and J by 0 bases, with 8 bases of the junction left unmatched. This CDR3 region has 17 residues. The germline V gene has CDR1 SEHNR and CDR2 FQNEAQ (reference sequence). CDR3: CASSLDPGQGSGNTIYF. In DNA form, the CDR3 reads TGTGCCAGCAGCCTCGACCCGGGACAGGGCTCTGGAAACACCATATATTTT. Complete variable domain (other parts from reference TRBV7-9 and TRBJ1-3): DTGVSQNPRHKITKRGQNVTFRCDPISEHNRLYWYRQTLGQGPEFLTYFQNEAQLEKSRLLSDRFSAERPKGSFSTLEIQRTEQGDSAMYLCASSLDPGQGSGNTIYFGEGSWLTVV.

This clone was seen only once. CDR3 loop: CASSYKPSGAPNEQFF. The CDR3 DNA follows: TGTGCCAGCAGTTATAAACCCAGCGGGGCCCCCAATGAGCAGTTCTTC. The chain combines TRBV6-5 with TRBJ2-1; 7 bases are shared with TRBD2. The germline gives CDR1 MNHEY, CDR2 SVGAGI. The CDR3 has 16 amino acids. With V trimmed by 3 bases and J by 6 bases, 11 bases remained unmatched.

The V and J genes are TRBV21-1 and TRBJ2-5; TRBD1 reflects the table's D call only, with no check against the DNA. TRBV21-1 is termed a pseudogene. The CDR3 length is 16 residues. The CDR3 here is CASTQMDRETQETQYF. The DNA for the CDR3 is TGTGCCAGCACCCAAATGGACAGGGAGACCCAAGAGACCCAGTACTTC.

The chain uses TRBV13 and TRBJ1-1; 9 nucleotides line up with TRBD1. CDR3 length: 16 amino acids. After removal of 1 base from V and 5 bases from J, the junction contained 8 bases not matched to a gene. The germline gives CDR1 PRHDT, CDR2 FYEKMQ (reference sequence). The CDR3 spells CASSLVGQGRGTEAFF. The CDR3 DNA sequence: TGTGCCAGCAGCTTAGTGGGACAGGGAAGGGGAACTGAAGCTTTCTTT.

The rearrangement links TRBV27 to TRBJ2-7, with D unclear. Trimming stripped 8 bases from V and 6 bases from J, with 14 bases between. The CDR3 length is 12 residues. Germline V CDR1 and CDR2: MNHEY, SMNVEV (reference sequence). The CDR3 DNA follows: TGTGCCAGCTCCAACCTAGTCCTCGAGCAGTACTTC. Translated: CASSNLVLEQYF.

The chain employs TRBV14 and TRBJ2-7, with D maybe TRBD1 (5 bases). This CDR3 region has 13 residues. Germline values: CDR1 SGHDN, CDR2 FVKESK. V lost 2 bases and J 3 bases, leaving 8 bases between the germline ends. The CDR3 sequence: CASSQRQSYEQYF. The CDR3 nucleotides are TGTGCCAGCAGCCAACGACAGAGCTACGAGCAGTACTTC.

This chain uses TRBV5-5 with TRBJ2-7; 9 bases fit TRBD1. V was pared by 4 bases and J by 3 bases, with 8 bases of the junction left unmatched. The germline gives CDR1 SGHKS, CDR2 YYEKEE (reference sequence). The CDR3 has 15 residues. DNA for the CDR3: TGTGCCAGCAGCATTCGGGACAGGGCGAACTACGAGCAGTACTTC. This translates into CASSIRDRANYEQYF.

V usage is TRBV19 and J usage is TRBJ1-5; 7 bases map to TRBD1. CDR1 is LNHDA, CDR2 SQIVND, per germline (reference sequence). The CDR3 consists of 15 residues. Germline trimming cut 0 bases from V and 4 bases from J; bases unmatched to any gene: 3. This chain's CDR3 is CASSIDGTANQPQHF. Here the CDR3 DNA reads TGTGCCAGTAGTATAGATGGGACAGCTAATCAGCCCCAGCATTTT.

V is TRBV7-3 and J is TRBJ2-3, with D tentatively TRBD2 (6 bases). The CDR3 is 14 residues long. CDR1 SGHTA and CDR2 FQGTGA come from the germline V gene. The V and J ends lost 5 bases and 4 bases respectively, with 13 bases between them. DNA for the CDR3: TGTGCCAGCAGCCAGGGAGGACCGCCAGATACGCAGTATTTT. Amino acid sequence: CASSQGGPPDTQYF.

V usage is TRBV6-4 and J usage is TRBJ1-1, with 7 bases aligning to TRBD1. V gave up 8 bases and J gave up 4 bases; unmatched junction bases: 10. The CDR3 loop spans 14 amino acids. Germline CDR1 MRHNA, CDR2 SNTAGT. Written as DNA, the CDR3 is TGTGCCAGCGAAAAGGGTGCAGGGGGCACTGAAGCTTTCTTT. Protein sequence: CASEKGAGGTEAFF.

This clone was detected only a few times. J is TRBJ2-5 and V is TRBV7-9, with 9 positions matching TRBD2. J lost 5 bases, V lost 3 bases, and 4 bases had no gene match. This CDR3 is built from 14 residues. The germline V gene has CDR1 SEHNR and CDR2 FQNEAQ (reference sequence). The CDR3 DNA sequence: TGTGCCAGCAGCTTGGCTAGCGGGAAGGAGACCCAGTACTTC. It encodes CASSLASGKETQYF. Combining the CDR3 with reference TRBV7-9 and TRBJ2-5 gives the whole variable domain DTGVSQNPRHKITKRGQNVTFRCDPISEHNRLYWYRQTLGQGPEFLTYFQNEAQLEKSRLLSDRFSAERPKGSFSTLEIQRTEQGDSAMYLCASSLASGKETQYFGPGTRLLVL.

The rearrangement joins TRBV9 to TRBJ2-3; the match to TRBD2 covers 7 bases. Losses at the gene ends were 5 bases for V and 1 base for J; bases not matched to a gene: 7. Germline assignment: CDR1 SGDLS and CDR2 YYNGEE. The CDR3 is made up of 15 amino acids. DNA for the CDR3: TGTGCCAGCAGTCGAGCGGGGACCGGCACAGATACGCAGTATTTT. This gives the protein CASSRAGTGTDTQYF. The variable domain in full, with the rest retrieved from reference TRBV9 and TRBJ2-3, is DSGVTQTPKHLITATGQRVTLRCSPRSGDLSVYWYQQSLDQGLQFLIQYYNGEERAKGNILERFSAQQFPDLHSELNLSSLELGDSALYFCASSRAGTGTDTQYFGPGTRLTVL.

The V gene is TRBV5-1, the J gene TRBJ1-2; D not resolved. This CDR3 has 13 amino acids. The germline CDR1 and CDR2 sequences are SGHRS and YFSETQ. The V end was cut by 1 base, the J end by 6 bases, with 10 bases between. The CDR3 protein is CASSLSQVNGYTF. The DNA for the CDR3 is TGCGCCAGCAGCTTGTCCCAGGTCAATGGCTACACCTTC.